This T cell receptor (beta chain) was found in a study of blood T cell repertoires in COVID-19. Looked up from germline, CDR1 is SGDLS and CDR2 is YYNGEE. There are 15 residues in the CDR3. With 0 bases clipped from V and 4 bases from J, the junction kept 5 bases outside the gene matches. Methods used by the authors: By means of reference gene primer amplification, nucleated cell counts were estimated. The repertoire was sequenced with immunoSEQ multiplex PCR; TCRdb's copy has only in-frame clones and lacks some. D and trimming come from the DNA, and the V and J calls and clone size come from that table. The sample has around 300,000 clones, roughly 89% seen once.

Sequenced sample: peripheral blood. This chain connects TRBV9 to TRBJ2-7, with TRBD2 identical over 9 bases. The sequence was collected from a man aged 45-65 years with acute or convalescent COVID-19. The CDR3 loop is CASSVGGSGGYEQYF. CDR3 in DNA: TGTGCCAGCAGCGTAGGTGGTAGCGGGGGTTACGAGCAGTACTTC.